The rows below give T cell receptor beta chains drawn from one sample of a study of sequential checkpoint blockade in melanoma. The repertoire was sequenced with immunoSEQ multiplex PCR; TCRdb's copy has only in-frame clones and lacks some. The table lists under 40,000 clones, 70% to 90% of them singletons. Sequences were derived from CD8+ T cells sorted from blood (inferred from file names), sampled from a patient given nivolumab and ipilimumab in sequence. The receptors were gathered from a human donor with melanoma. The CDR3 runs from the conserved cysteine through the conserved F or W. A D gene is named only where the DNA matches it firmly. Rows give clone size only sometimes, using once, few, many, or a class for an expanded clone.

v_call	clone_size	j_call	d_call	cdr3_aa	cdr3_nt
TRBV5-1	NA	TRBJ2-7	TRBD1	CASATGGGTYEQYF	TGCGCCAGCGCAACAGGGGGCGGTACCTACGAGCAGTACTTC
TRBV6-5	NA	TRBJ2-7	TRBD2	CASSYSETGGYEQYF	TGTGCCAGCAGTTACTCCGAGACGGGGGGCTACGAGCAGTACTTC
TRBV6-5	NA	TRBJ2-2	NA	CASSYLQGLDTGELFF	TGTGCCAGCAGTTACTTGCAGGGTTTAGACACCGGGGAGCTGTTTTTT
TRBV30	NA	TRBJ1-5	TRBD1	CAWAIGTEGFSNQPQHF	TGTGCCTGGGCGATCGGGACAGAGGGGTTTAGCAATCAGCCCCAGCATTTT
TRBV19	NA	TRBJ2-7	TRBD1	CASSMGTGGPYEQYF	TGTGCCAGTAGTATGGGGACAGGGGGACCCTACGAGCAGTACTTC
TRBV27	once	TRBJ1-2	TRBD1	CASSLRPGQGGYTF	TGTGCCAGCAGTTTAAGGCCCGGACAGGGGGGCTACACCTTC
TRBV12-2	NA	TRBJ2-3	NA	CASRLEQQVSTDTQYF	TGTGCAAGTCGCTTAGAACAACAGGTTAGCACAGATACGCAGTATTTT
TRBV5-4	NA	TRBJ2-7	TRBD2	CASGLGGRYEQYF	TGTGCCAGCGGGCTGGGGGGGAGGTACGAGCAGTACTTC
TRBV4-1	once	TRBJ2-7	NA	CASSPDRSSYEQYF	TGCGCCAGCAGTCCCGACAGGTCGTCCTACGAGCAGTACTTC
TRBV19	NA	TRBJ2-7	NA	CASRGLDSYEQYF	TGTGCCTCCAGAGGGCTGGACTCCTACGAGCAGTACTTC
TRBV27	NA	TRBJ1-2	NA	CASSLTRASGNYGYTF	TGTGCCAGCAGTTTAACGCGCGCATCGGGTAACTATGGCTACACCTTC
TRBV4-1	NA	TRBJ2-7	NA	CASSLGHPYEQYF	TGCGCCAGCAGCCTCGGACACCCCTACGAGCAGTACTTC
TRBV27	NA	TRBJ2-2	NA	CASTLGGGLTGELFF	TGTGCCAGCACCTTAGGGGGGGGGCTTACCGGGGAGCTGTTTTTT
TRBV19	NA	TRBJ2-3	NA	CASSIGVRGTDTQYF	TGTGCCAGTAGTATAGGTGTCAGGGGAACAGATACGCAGTATTTT
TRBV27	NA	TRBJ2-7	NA	CASSFRAGIDEQYF	TGTGCCAGCAGTTTCCGGGCGGGAATCGACGAACAGTACTTC
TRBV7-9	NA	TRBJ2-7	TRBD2	CASSLLGGERTYEQYF	TGTGCCAGCAGCTTATTGGGAGGGGAGAGGACCTACGAGCAGTACTTC
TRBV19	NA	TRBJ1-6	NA	CASSPPLDSSPLHF	TGTGCCAGTAGCCCACCATTGGACAGTTCACCCCTCCACTTT
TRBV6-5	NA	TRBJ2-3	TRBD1	CASSRQGLDTQYF	TGTGCCAGCAGCCGACAGGGGCTTGATACGCAGTATTTT
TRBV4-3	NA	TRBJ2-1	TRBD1	CASSQDRGQGANEQFF	TGCGCCAGCAGCCAAGATCGAGGACAGGGGGCGAATGAGCAGTTCTTC
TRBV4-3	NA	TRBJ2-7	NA	CASSQDYPSYEQYF	TGCGCCAGCAGCCAAGATTATCCTTCCTACGAGCAGTACTTC
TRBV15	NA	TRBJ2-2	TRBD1	CATSRDLGIVTGGDTGELFF	TGTGCCACCAGCAGAGATCTGGGGATTGTAACAGGGGGCGACACCGGGGAGCTGTTTTTT
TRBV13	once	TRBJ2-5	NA	CASSLQTGYPQETQYF	TGTGCCAGCAGCCTACAGACAGGATACCCTCAAGAGACCCAGTACTTC
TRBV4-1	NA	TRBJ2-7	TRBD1	CASSFAGQAHYEQYF	TGCGCCAGCAGCTTCGCGGGACAGGCTCACTACGAGCAGTACTTC
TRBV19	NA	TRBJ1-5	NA	CASTLKTGVYSNQPQHF	TGTGCCAGTACCCTGAAGACAGGAGTATATAGCAATCAGCCCCAGCATTTT
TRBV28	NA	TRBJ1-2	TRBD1	CASRIQGARGYTF	TGTGCCAGCAGGATACAGGGGGCACGGGGCTACACCTTC
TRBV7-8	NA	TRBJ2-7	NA	CASSLQDSYEQYF	TGTGCCAGCAGCTTACAGGACTCCTACGAGCAGTACTTC
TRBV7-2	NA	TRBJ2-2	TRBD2	CASSHLAGAGELFF	TGTGCCAGCAGCCACCTAGCGGGGGCCGGGGAGCTGTTTTTT
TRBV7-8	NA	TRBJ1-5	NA	CASSLPVGLNQPQHF	TGTGCCAGCAGCTTACCGGTGGGCCTAAATCAGCCCCAGCATTTT
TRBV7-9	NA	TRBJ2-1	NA	CASSPNRGYYNEQFF	TGTGCCAGCAGCCCCAATAGGGGGTACTACAATGAGCAGTTCTTC
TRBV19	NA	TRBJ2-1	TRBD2	CASSTSGNVYNEQFF	TGTGCCAGTAGTACTAGCGGGAACGTCTACAATGAGCAGTTCTTC
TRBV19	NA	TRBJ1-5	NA	CASSIDLGGKPQHF	TGTGCCAGTAGTATAGATCTGGGGGGGAAGCCCCAGCATTTT
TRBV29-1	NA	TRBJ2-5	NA	CSVEDSPSLLQETQYF	TGCAGCGTTGAAGATAGCCCATCCCTGCTGCAGGAGACCCAGTACTTC
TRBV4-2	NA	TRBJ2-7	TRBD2	CASSQDVGTSIHEQYF	TGTGCCAGCAGCCAAGATGTGGGGACTAGCATCCACGAGCAGTACTTC
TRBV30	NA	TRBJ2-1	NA	CAWSWAGASSYNEQFF	TGTGCCTGGAGTTGGGCGGGGGCCAGCTCCTACAATGAGCAGTTCTTC
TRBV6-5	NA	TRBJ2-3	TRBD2	CASRPSAGGTDTQYF	TGTGCCAGCAGGCCGTCGGCGGGAGGCACAGATACGCAGTATTTT
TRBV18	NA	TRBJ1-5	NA	CASSPGGYQPQHF	TGTGCCAGCTCACCCGGGGGATATCAGCCCCAGCATTTT
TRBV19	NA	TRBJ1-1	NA	CASNGGPNTEAFF	TGTGCCAGTAATGGGGGCCCGAACACTGAAGCTTTCTTT
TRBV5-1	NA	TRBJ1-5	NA	CASSWTGDGQSNQPQHF	TGCGCCAGCAGCTGGACGGGGGACGGACAAAGCAATCAGCCCCAGCATTTT
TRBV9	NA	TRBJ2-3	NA	CASSPGGSSTDTQYF	TGTGCCAGCAGCCCGGGGGGCTCTAGCACAGATACGCAGTATTTT
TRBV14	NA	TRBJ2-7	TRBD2	CASSLWGGGSYEQYF	TGTGCCAGCAGCCTGTGGGGCGGGGGGTCCTACGAGCAGTACTTC
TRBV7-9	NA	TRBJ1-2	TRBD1	CASSDGDRVTYYGYTF	TGTGCCAGCAGCGACGGTGACAGGGTAACTTACTATGGCTACACCTTC
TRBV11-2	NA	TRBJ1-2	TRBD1	CASSRTGESGGYTF	TGTGCCAGCAGCCGGACAGGGGAATCGGGTGGCTACACCTTC
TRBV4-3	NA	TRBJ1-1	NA	CASSQVWEGLNTEAFF	TGCGCCAGCAGCCAAGTGTGGGAGGGGTTGAACACTGAAGCTTTCTTT
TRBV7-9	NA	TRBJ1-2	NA	CASSLIMDDGNAYTF	TGTGCCAGCAGCCTAATCATGGATGACGGGAACGCCTACACCTTC
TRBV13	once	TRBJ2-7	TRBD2	CASSGLGAGDLYEQYF	TGTGCCAGCAGCGGCCTTGGAGCGGGGGATCTCTACGAGCAGTACTTC
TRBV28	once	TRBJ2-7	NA	CASSLIQGGSYEQYF	TGTGCCAGCAGCCTAATCCAGGGTGGTTCCTACGAGCAGTACTTC
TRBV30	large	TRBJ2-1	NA	CAWSVEYHNEQFF	TGTGCCTGGAGTGTGGAGTACCACAATGAGCAGTTCTTC
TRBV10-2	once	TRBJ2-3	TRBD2	CASSERRGGQDTQYF	TGCGCCAGCAGTGAGAGGCGGGGGGGCCAAGATACGCAGTATTTT
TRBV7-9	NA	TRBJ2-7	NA	CASNPRGSPYEQYF	TGTGCCAGCAATCCTCGGGGGTCTCCCTACGAGCAGTACTTC
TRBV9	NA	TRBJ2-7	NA	CASSESGAYEQYF	TGTGCCAGCAGCGAATCGGGAGCCTACGAGCAGTACTTC
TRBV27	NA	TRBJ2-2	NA	CASSFLAGSTGELFF	TGTGCCAGCAGTTTTTTGGCGGGGAGCACCGGGGAGCTGTTTTTT
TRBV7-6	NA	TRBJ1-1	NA	CASSTATGNEAFF	TGTGCCAGCAGCACCGCCACAGGGAATGAAGCTTTCTTT
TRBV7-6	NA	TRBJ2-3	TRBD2	CASSSSGRSLDTQYF	TGTGCCAGCAGCTCTAGCGGGAGAAGTTTAGATACGCAGTATTTT
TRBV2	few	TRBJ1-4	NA	CASSEGVYASEKLFF	TGTGCCAGCAGTGAAGGGGTCTACGCTAGTGAAAAACTGTTTTTT
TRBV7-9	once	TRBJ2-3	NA	CASSWTGTQYF	TGTGCCAGCAGCTGGACTGGTACGCAGTATTTT
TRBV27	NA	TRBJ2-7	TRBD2	CASSLISRTSGSYEQYF	TGTGCCAGCAGTCTAATATCCCGGACTAGCGGCTCCTACGAGCAGTACTTC
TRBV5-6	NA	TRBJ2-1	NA	CASSLGPSQPRHEQFF	TGTGCCAGCAGCTTGGGGCCCTCCCAGCCGCGGCATGAGCAGTTCTTC
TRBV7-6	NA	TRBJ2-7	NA	CASSPGDIALEQYF	TGTGCCAGCTCCCCCGGGGACATAGCTTTGGAGCAGTACTTC